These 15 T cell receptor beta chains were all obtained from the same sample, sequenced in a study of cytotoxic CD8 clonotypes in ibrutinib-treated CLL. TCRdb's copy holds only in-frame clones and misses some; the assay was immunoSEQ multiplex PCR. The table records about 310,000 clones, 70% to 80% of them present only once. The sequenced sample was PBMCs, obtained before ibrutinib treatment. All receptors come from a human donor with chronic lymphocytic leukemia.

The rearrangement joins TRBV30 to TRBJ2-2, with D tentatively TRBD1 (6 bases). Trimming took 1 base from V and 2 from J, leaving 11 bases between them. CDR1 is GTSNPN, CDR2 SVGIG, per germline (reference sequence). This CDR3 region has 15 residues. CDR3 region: CAWSAGTINTGELFF. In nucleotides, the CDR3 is TGTGCCTGGAGTGCCGGGACAATTAACACCGGGGAGCTGTTTTTT.

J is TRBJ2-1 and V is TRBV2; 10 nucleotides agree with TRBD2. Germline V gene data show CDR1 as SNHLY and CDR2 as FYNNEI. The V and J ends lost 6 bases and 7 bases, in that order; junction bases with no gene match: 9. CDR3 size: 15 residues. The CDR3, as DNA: TGTGCCAGCAGAATTCCGGGACTAGCGCGTAATGAGCAGTTCTTC. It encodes CASRIPGLARNEQFF. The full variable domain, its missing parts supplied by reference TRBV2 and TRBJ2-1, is EPEVTQTPSHQVTQMGQEVILRCVPISNHLYFYWYRQILGQKVEFLVSFYNNEISEKSEIFDDQFSVERPDGSNFTLKIRSTKLEDSAMYFCASRIPGLARNEQFFGPGTRLTVL.

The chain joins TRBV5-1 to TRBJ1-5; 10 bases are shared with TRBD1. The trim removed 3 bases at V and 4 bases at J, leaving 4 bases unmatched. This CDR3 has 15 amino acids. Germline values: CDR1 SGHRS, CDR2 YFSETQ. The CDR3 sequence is CASSSGTGENQPQHF. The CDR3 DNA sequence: TGCGCCAGCAGCTCCGGGACAGGGGAAAATCAGCCCCAGCATTTT.

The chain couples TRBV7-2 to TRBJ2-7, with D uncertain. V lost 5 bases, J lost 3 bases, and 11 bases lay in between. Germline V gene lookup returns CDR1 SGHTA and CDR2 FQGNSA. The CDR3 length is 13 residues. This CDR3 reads CASSPGPSYEQYF. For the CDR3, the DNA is TGTGCCAGCAGCCCCGGACCAAGCTACGAGCAGTACTTC.

The CDR3 DNA reads TGTGCCAGCAGCCCTTGGACTAGCGGGAGGAGGGGCACAGATACGCAGTATTTT. Its protein is CASSPWTSGRRGTDTQYF. This chain uses TRBV14 with TRBJ2-3; 14 bases fit TRBD2. From germline, CDR1 is SGHDN and CDR2 FVKESK. Unmatched junction bases numbered 7, after V lost 4 bases and J lost 1 base. This CDR3 is built from 18 residues.

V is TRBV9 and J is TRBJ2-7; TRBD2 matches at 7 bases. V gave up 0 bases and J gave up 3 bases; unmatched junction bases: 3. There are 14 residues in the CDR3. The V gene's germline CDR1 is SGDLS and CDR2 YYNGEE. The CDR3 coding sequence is TGTGCCAGCAGCGTAGCTTGGACTAGCTACGAGCAGTACTTC. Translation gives CASSVAWTSYEQYF.

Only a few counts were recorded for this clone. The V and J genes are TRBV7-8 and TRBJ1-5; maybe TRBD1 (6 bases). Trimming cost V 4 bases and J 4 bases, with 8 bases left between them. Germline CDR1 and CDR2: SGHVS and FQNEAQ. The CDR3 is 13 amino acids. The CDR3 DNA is TGTGCCAGCAGCTCGGACAGAAATCAGCCCCAGCATTTT. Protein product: CASSSDRNQPQHF. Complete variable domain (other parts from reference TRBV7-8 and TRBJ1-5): GAGVSQSPRYKVAKRGQDVALRCDPISGHVSLFWYQQALGQGPEFLTYFQNEAQLDKSGLPSDRFFAERPEGSVSTLKIQRTQQEDSAVYLCASSSDRNQPQHFGDGTRLSIL.

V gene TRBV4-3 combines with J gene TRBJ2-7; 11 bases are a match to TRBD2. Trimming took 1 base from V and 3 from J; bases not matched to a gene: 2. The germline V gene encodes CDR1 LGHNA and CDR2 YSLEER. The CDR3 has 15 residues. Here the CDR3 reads CASSQVAGGNYEQYF. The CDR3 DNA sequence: TGCGCCAGCAGCCAAGTAGCGGGAGGGAACTACGAGCAGTACTTC.

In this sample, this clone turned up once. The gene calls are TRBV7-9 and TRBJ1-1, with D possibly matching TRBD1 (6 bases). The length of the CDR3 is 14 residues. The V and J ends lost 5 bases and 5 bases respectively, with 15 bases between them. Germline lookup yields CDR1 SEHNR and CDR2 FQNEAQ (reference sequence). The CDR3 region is CASSINTGITEAFF. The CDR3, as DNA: TGTGCCAGCAGCATCAATACAGGGATAACTGAAGCTTTCTTT.

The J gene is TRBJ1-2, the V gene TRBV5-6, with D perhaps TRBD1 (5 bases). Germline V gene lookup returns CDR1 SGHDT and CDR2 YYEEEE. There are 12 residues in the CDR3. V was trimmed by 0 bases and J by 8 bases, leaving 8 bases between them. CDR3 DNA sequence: TGTGCCAGCAGCTTGGTTGGGGACGGCTACACCTTC. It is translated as CASSLVGDGYTF.

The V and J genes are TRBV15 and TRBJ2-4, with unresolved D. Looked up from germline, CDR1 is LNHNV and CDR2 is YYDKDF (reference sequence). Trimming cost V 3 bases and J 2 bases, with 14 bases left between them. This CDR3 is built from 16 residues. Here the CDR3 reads CATSSPGDNPKNIQYF. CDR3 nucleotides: TGTGCCACCAGCAGCCCCGGAGACAATCCCAAAAACATTCAGTACTTC.

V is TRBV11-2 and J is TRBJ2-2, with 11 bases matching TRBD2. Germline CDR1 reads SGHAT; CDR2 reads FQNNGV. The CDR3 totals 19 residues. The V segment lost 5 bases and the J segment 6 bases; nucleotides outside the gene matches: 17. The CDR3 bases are TGTGCCAGCAGCCCGACTAGCGGGGTAAATTTGTACTTCGCCGGGGAGCTGTTTTTT. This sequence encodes CASSPTSGVNLYFAGELFF.

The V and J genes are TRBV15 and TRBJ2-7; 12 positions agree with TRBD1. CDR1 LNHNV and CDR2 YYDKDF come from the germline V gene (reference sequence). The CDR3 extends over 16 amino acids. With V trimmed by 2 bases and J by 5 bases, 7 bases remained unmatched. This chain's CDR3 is CATSRPRDRGRNEQYF. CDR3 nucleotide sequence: TGTGCCACCAGCAGACCTCGGGACAGGGGGCGAAACGAGCAGTACTTC.

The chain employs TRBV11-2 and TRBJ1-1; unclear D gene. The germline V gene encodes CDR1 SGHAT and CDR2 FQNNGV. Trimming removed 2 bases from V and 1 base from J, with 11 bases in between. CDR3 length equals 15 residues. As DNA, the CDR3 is TGTGCCAGCAGCTTAATTCCGGGCGGGAACACTGAAGCTTTCTTT. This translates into CASSLIPGGNTEAFF. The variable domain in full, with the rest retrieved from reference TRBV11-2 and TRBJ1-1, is EAGVAQSPRYKIIEKRQSVAFWCNPISGHATLYWYQQILGQGPKLLIQFQNNGVVDDSQLPKDRFSAERLKGVDSTLKIQPAKLEDSAVYLCASSLIPGGNTEAFFGQGTRLTVV.

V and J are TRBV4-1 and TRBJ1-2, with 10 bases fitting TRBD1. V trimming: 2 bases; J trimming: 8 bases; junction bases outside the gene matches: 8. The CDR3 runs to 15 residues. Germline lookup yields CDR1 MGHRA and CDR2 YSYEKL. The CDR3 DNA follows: TGCGCCAGCAGCCAACCGGGACAGGGGACGAGGGGCTACACCTTC. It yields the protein CASSQPGQGTRGYTF.